The 18 T cell receptor beta chains below were found in one sample sequenced in a study of cytomegalovirus exposure and HLA in healthy donors. The PCR ran on 60 Vbeta and 13 Jbeta primers. TCRdb's table, derived via immunoSEQ multiplex PCR, lists solely in-frame clones and lacks some. The sample lists fewer than 150,000 clones; 80% were seen once. The material sequenced was PBMCs. Every receptor here comes from a man aged 30 to 39 in good health and CMV-seronegative.

Only one count was recorded for this clone. CDR3 sequence: CASSLGDRYNEQFF. Written as DNA, the CDR3 is TGTGCCAGCAGTTTAGGAGACAGGTACAATGAGCAGTTCTTC. The V call is TRBV28, the J call TRBJ2-1; D may be TRBD1 (6 bases). Germline CDR1 reads MDHEN; CDR2 reads SYDVKM. Trimming removed 2 bases from V and 4 bases from J, with 9 bases in between. The CDR3 extends over 14 amino acids.

This chain connects TRBV4-2 to TRBJ2-7; TRBD1 might be the D (5 bases). Trimming took off 3 bases at V and 9 bases at J, with 15 bases between the two ends. Germline-derived CDR1 and CDR2 are LGHNA and YNFKEQ. The CDR3 runs to 13 residues. The CDR3 DNA reads as TGTGCCAGCAGCCACAATGGGGCCGCCGGGCAGTACTTC. Amino acid sequence: CASSHNGAAGQYF.

The chain recombines TRBV5-1 with TRBJ2-2, with 9 bases identical to TRBD1. The germline CDR1 and CDR2 sequences are SGHRS and YFSETQ. This CDR3 comprises 14 residues. V lost 5 bases to trimming and J lost 7 bases; unmatched junction nucleotides: 6. The CDR3, as DNA: TGCGCCAGCAGGGGACAGGGAACCTACGGGGAGCTGTTTTTT. Translated, it gives CASRGQGTYGELFF.

This sequence joins TRBV7-9 and TRBJ1-3; 8 positions agree with TRBD1. The CDR3 is 19 residues long. Trimming removed 5 bases from V and 0 bases from J; junction bases left unmatched: 15. Germline CDR1 reads SEHNR; CDR2 reads FQNEAQ (reference sequence). CDR3 protein: CASSPALGQVPLSGNTIYF. The CDR3 DNA reads TGTGCCAGCAGCCCAGCTCTGGGACAGGTCCCTCTCTCTGGAAACACCATATATTTT. The whole variable domain, remainder taken from reference TRBV7-9 and TRBJ1-3, is DTGVSQNPRHKITKRGQNVTFRCDPISEHNRLYWYRQTLGQGPEFLTYFQNEAQLEKSRLLSDRFSAERPKGSFSTLEIQRTEQGDSAMYLCASSPALGQVPLSGNTIYFGEGSWLTVV.

The V and J genes are TRBV28 and TRBJ2-5; tentative D call: TRBD2 (6 bases). V shed 1 base and J shed 5 bases, with 8 bases lying between them. CDR1 MDHEN and CDR2 SYDVKM come from the germline V gene. The CDR3 spans 13 residues. The CDR3 region is CASSLSGVETQYF. The CDR3 nucleotides are TGTGCCAGCAGTTTATCGGGGGTGGAGACCCAGTACTTC.

This rearrangement joins TRBV19 to TRBJ2-2; TRBD1 might be the D (5 bases). V was pared by 6 bases and J by 1 base, with 15 bases between. Per germline, CDR1 LNHDA and CDR2 SQIVND (reference sequence). The CDR3 runs 16 residues. CDR3 sequence (DNA): TGTGCCAGTAGGACAGACCGCTCCTGGAACACCGGGGAGCTGTTTTTT. Its translation: CASRTDRSWNTGELFF.

This clone was seen only once. V and J are TRBV5-1 and TRBJ2-1; TRBD2 matches at 9 bases. Germline CDR1 is SGHRS and CDR2 is YFSETQ. The CDR3 is 15 residues long. V was pared by 0 bases and J by 7 bases, with 5 bases of the junction left unmatched. CDR3 sequence reads: CASSLGSGSLNEQFF. CDR3 sequence (DNA): TGCGCCAGCAGCTTGGGTAGCGGGAGTTTGAATGAGCAGTTCTTC.

The chain joins TRBV28 to TRBJ2-3, with 15 bases that match TRBD2. Trimming cost V 7 bases and J 6 bases; bases outside gene matches: 8. The CDR3 totals 16 residues. Per germline, CDR1 MDHEN and CDR2 SYDVKM. This chain's CDR3 is CASNPAGLAGGDTQYF. The CDR3 DNA sequence: TGTGCCAGCAACCCGGCGGGACTAGCGGGAGGTGATACGCAGTATTTT.

In this sample, this clone turned up a few times. V gene TRBV6-5 combines with J gene TRBJ1-5; 8 bases align to TRBD1. The junction had 2 bases not matched to a gene; V was cut back by 5 bases and J by 5 bases. Germline V gene sequence: CDR1 MNHEY, CDR2 SVGAGI. The CDR3 sequence is 13 residues long. As DNA, the CDR3 is TGTGCCAGCAGTGCGGACAGGGATCAGCCCCAGCATTTT. Translating it yields CASSADRDQPQHF.

In DNA form, the CDR3 reads TGTGCCAGCAGCTTTAGCGGGCGGGAAGAGACCCAGTACTTC. It yields the protein CASSFSGREETQYF. This rearrangement joins TRBV5-4 to TRBJ2-5; 7 nucleotides align to TRBD2. The J segment lost 3 bases and the V segment lost 2 bases, leaving 4 bases of the junction unmatched. CDR1 and CDR2 from the germline V gene are SGHNT and YYREEE (reference sequence). This CDR3 comprises 14 residues.

The table lists this clone with a few counts. This sequence joins TRBV29-1 and TRBJ2-5; tentatively, D is TRBD2 (6 bases). Near its end, the DNA agrees better with TRBJ2-7, so the J call may be wrong. There are 14 residues in the CDR3. Germline V gene lookup returns CDR1 SQVTM and CDR2 ANQGSEA. For the CDR3, the DNA is TGCAGCGTTGAAGAATCGGGGGTGTTAGGCGAGCAGTACTTC. Protein: CSVEESGVLGEQYF.

The V call is TRBV27, the J call TRBJ1-5; 8 bases match TRBD1. CDR3 length: 17 residues. CDR1 and CDR2 from the germline V gene are MNHEY and SMNVEV (reference sequence). Trimming removed 4 bases from V and 7 bases from J; junction bases left unmatched: 15. CDR3 bases: TGTGCCAGCAGTTCGAGTGGACAGGGAAAACGATTCCAGCCCCAGCATTTT. Its translation: CASSSSGQGKRFQPQHF.

This clone was seen more than once but under ten times. The chain carries TRBV5-1 and TRBJ2-3, with TRBD1 matching over 8 bases. The ends lost 5 bases at V and 4 bases at J; junction bases unmatched: 6. The CDR3 contains 14 residues. Per germline, CDR1 SGHRS and CDR2 YFSETQ. The DNA for the CDR3 is TGCGCCAGCAGTATGGACAGGGAGGCAGATACGCAGTATTTT. Protein product: CASSMDREADTQYF.

This clone was seen only once. V gene TRBV2 combines with J gene TRBJ2-2; tentative D call: TRBD2 (5 bases). Germline-derived CDR1 and CDR2 are SNHLY and FYNNEI. CDR3 length equals 14 residues. V lost 5 bases and J lost 4, with 11 bases in between. The CDR3 bases are TGTGCCAGCAGTCTCGGGGAAGGCACCGGGGAGCTGTTTTTT. Translating gives CASSLGEGTGELFF.

This CDR3 reads CASSFAVAGGPFSFF. The DNA of the CDR3 is TGTGCCAGCAGTTTCGCAGTAGCGGGAGGGCCGTTTTCGTTCTTC. The chain uses TRBV28 and TRBJ2-1; 11 nucleotides align to TRBD2. Germline lookup yields CDR1 MDHEN and CDR2 SYDVKM. V shed 3 bases and J 15 bases; nucleotides not matched to a gene: 13. The CDR3 spans 15 residues.

This chain joins TRBV13 and TRBJ2-5; D is undetermined. The germline V gene encodes CDR1 PRHDT and CDR2 FYEKMQ (reference sequence). CDR3 length: 14 residues. The V gene lost 0 bases and the J gene lost 3 bases, with 8 bases spanning the gap. CDR3 residues: CASSLGPTEETQYF. CDR3 nucleotide sequence: TGTGCCAGCAGCTTAGGCCCTACTGAAGAGACCCAGTACTTC.

This chain links TRBV5-1 with TRBJ1-5, with D maybe TRBD1 (6 bases). This CDR3 has 14 amino acids. Germline V gene sequence: CDR1 SGHRS, CDR2 YFSETQ. The V and J ends lost 7 bases and 6 bases respectively, with 17 bases between them. Here the CDR3 DNA reads TGCGCCAGCGCACCACGGGGGGGCAGTCAGCCCCAGCATTTT. Translating gives CASAPRGGSQPQHF.

The chain uses TRBV7-9 and TRBJ2-7, with D perhaps matching TRBD2 (6 bases). The germline V and J ends were trimmed by 6 bases and 0 bases, with 12 bases remaining between them. Germline V gene sequence: CDR1 SEHNR, CDR2 FQNEAQ (reference sequence). The CDR3 extends over 14 amino acids. The CDR3 is CASRPGTDSYEQYF. The CDR3 region has the DNA TGTGCCAGCAGGCCCGGGACTGACTCCTACGAGCAGTACTTC.